These T cell receptor beta chains were read from a single sample in a study of cytomegalovirus exposure and HLA in healthy donors. Assay used: immunoSEQ multiplex PCR; TCRdb lists only in-frame clones, some missing. This sample has about 150,000 clones, with about 82% found just once. What was sequenced was PBMCs. Receptor source: a male donor in good health and CMV-seronegative. Each CDR3 is given with its conserved first and last residue. The order of the fields is CDR3 length, D gene, V gene, J gene, clone size, CDR3 DNA, CDR3 protein. A D gene is named only where the DNA matches it firmly. Clone sizes are given selectively: once, few, many, or a class where the clone is expanded.

>16|NA|TRBV6-6|TRBJ2-7|NA
TGTGCCAGCAGTTACTTGGCAGGGCCCCCCACCTACGAGCAGTACTTC
CASSYLAGPPTYEQYF
>12|TRBD1|TRBV25-1|TRBJ2-7|NA
TGTGCCAGCAGTGAATCGGACAGGGAGCAGTACTTC
CASSESDREQYF
>14|NA|TRBV14|TRBJ2-1|NA
TGTGCCATAAAAAACAGGGAGTTTTACAATGAGCAGTTCTTC
CAIKNREFYNEQFF
>13|NA|TRBV6-6|TRBJ1-2|NA
TGTGCCAGCACGGGGGAGGGGAAGTATGGCTACCCCTTC
CASTGEGKYGYPF
>16|NA|TRBV2|TRBJ2-4|NA
TGTGCCAGCAGGGGGAGAGGAGGCCTAGCCAAAAACATTCAGTACTTC
CASRGRGGLAKNIQYF
>14|TRBD2|TRBV13|TRBJ2-7|NA
TGTGCCAGCAGCTTGACGGGAGGTCGCTACGAGCAGTACTTC
CASSLTGGRYEQYF
>13|NA|TRBV7-2|TRBJ2-7|NA
TGTGCCAGCAGCTTCCAGGGGAGGGGCGAGCAGTACTTC
CASSFQGRGEQYF
>12|NA|TRBV11-2|TRBJ2-5|NA
TGTGCCAGCAGCCAGTGGTGGGAGACCCAGTACTTC
CASSQWWETQYF
>15|NA|TRBV5-1|TRBJ1-4|NA
TGCGCCAGCAGCTATCAGGGTCGGTCTAATGAAAAACTGTTTTTT
CASSYQGRSNEKLFF
>15|TRBD2|TRBV5-1|TRBJ2-1|NA
TGCGCCAGCAGCTTTGCTGGACTAGCGGGATTTGAGCAGTTCTTC
CASSFAGLAGFEQFF
>15|NA|TRBV5-6|TRBJ2-7|NA
TGTGCCAGCAGCTTGTTGATGCAGGGTTCCTACGAGCAGTACTTC
CASSLLMQGSYEQYF
>14|NA|TRBV6-5|TRBJ1-1|few
TGTGCCAGCAGTTACTCGGGTTCGGGGACTGAAGCTTTCTTT
CASSYSGSGTEAFF
>12|NA|TRBV28|TRBJ1-6|NA
TGTGCCAGCAGTTTATTACGAGGTCCCCTCCACTTT
CASSLLRGPLHF
>16|NA|TRBV5-5|TRBJ2-1|once
TGTGCCAGCAGCTTGGAGGGGATTCTCTCCTACAATGAGCAGTTCTTC
CASSLEGILSYNEQFF
>17|NA|TRBV7-3|TRBJ2-3|NA
TGTGCCAGCAGCCGGACGGGGATACGCTCAGGCACAGATACGCAGTATTTT
CASSRTGIRSGTDTQYF
>15|NA|TRBV14|TRBJ2-3|NA
TGTGCCAGCAGCCAAGGACTAGGGGTCACAGATACGCAGTATTTT
CASSQGLGVTDTQYF
>16|NA|TRBV6-5|TRBJ1-2|NA
TGTGCCAGCAGTTCAAAGTCAGGGGAGATGAGCTATGGCTACACCTTC
CASSSKSGEMSYGYTF
>14|TRBD1|TRBV5-1|TRBJ1-1|few
TGCGCCAGCAGCTGGACGGGACAGGAAAAGGGAGCTTTCTTT
CASSWTGQEKGAFF
>15|TRBD2|TRBV5-4|TRBJ2-5|NA
TGTGCCAGCAGCTTCATTGGGACTAAGGAAGAGACCCAGTACTTC
CASSFIGTKEETQYF
>16|NA|TRBV6-6|TRBJ1-3|NA
TGTGCCAGCAGTTACTTTACAGGGCCCTCTGGAAACACCATATATTTT
CASSYFTGPSGNTIYF
>15|TRBD1|TRBV9|TRBJ1-1|NA
TGTGCCAGCAGCGTAGGCGGGACAGGGGGCACTGAAGCTTTCTTT
CASSVGGTGGTEAFF
>16|TRBD2|TRBV7-9|TRBJ2-4|NA
TGTGCCAGCAGCTTAGGGGGGGAGGGAGCCAAAAACATTCAGTACTTC
CASSLGGEGAKNIQYF
>15|TRBD1|TRBV7-2|TRBJ2-4|NA
TGTGCCAGCAGCTTAGAACAGGGGGTCCAAAACATTCAGTACTTC
CASSLEQGVQNIQYF
>15|TRBD2|TRBV29-1|TRBJ2-1|NA
TGCAGCGTTGGGATTAGCGGGATCAACTACAATGAGCAGTTCTTC
CSVGISGINYNEQFF
>13|TRBD1|TRBV5-4|TRBJ1-2|NA
TGTGCCAGCAGCTTAAAGGGGGCGCGGGGCTACCCCTTC
CASSLKGARGYPF
>13|NA|TRBV9|TRBJ1-2|NA
TGTGCCAGCAGCACCACAGGGTCCTATGGCTACACCTTC
CASSTTGSYGYTF
>13|NA|TRBV5-1|TRBJ2-3|NA
TGCGCCAGCAGCTTGGTAGCCACAGATACGCAGTATTTT
CASSLVATDTQYF
>16|TRBD1|TRBV11-2|TRBJ2-3|NA
TGTGCCAGCAGCTTAGCGGGACAGGGTCGAACAGATACGCAGTATTTT
CASSLAGQGRTDTQYF